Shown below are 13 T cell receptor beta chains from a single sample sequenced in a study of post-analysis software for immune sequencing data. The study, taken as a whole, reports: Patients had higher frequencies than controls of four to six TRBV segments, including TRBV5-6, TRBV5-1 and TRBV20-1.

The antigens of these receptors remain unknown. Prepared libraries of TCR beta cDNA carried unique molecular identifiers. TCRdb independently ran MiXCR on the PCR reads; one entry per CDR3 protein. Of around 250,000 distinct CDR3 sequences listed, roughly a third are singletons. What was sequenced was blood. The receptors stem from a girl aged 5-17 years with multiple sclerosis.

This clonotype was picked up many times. CDR3 protein: CASSQEHEQFF. In DNA, the CDR3 is TGCGCCAGCAGCCAAGAGCATGAGCAGTTCTTC. This rearrangement joins TRBV4-1 to TRBJ2-1, with D uncertain. The CDR3 is 11 amino acids. The germline V gene encodes CDR1 MGHRA and CDR2 YSYEKL. The germline V and J ends were trimmed by 0 bases and 8 bases, with 2 bases remaining between them.

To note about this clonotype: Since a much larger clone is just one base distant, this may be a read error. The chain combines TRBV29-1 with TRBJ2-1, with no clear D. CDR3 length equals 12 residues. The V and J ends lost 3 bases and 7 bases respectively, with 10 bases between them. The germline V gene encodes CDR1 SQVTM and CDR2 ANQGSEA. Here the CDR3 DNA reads TGCAGCGTTGAGAAAGAGATAAATGAGCAGTTCTTC. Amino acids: CSVEKEINEQFF.

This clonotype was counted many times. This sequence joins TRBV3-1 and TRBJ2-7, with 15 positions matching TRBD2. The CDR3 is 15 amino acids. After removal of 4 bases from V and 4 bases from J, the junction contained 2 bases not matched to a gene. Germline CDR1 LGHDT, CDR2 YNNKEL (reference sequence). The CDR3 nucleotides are TGTGCCAGCAGCCGGGGACTAGCGGGAGGATACGAGCAGTACTTC. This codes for CASSRGLAGGYEQYF.

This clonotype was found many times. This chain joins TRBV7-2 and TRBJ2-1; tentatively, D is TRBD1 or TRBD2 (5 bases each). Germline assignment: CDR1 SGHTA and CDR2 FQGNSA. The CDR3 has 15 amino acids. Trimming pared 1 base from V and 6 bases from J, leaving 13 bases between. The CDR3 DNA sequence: TGTGCCAGCAGCTTAGGGGGGACGGCGACCAATGAGCAGTTCTTC. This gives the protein CASSLGGTATNEQFF. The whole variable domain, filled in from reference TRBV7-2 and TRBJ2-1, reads GAGVSQSPSNKVTEKGKDVELRCDPISGHTALYWYRQSLGQGLEFLIYFQGNSAPDKSGLPSDRFSAERTGGSVSTLTIQRTQQEDSAVYLCASSLGGTATNEQFFGPGTRLTVL.

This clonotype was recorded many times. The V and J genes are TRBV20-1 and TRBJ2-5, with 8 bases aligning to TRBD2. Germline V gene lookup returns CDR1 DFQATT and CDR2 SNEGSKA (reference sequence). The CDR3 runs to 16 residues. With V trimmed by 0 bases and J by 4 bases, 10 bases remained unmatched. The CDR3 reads CSARDGLAGSVETQYF. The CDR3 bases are TGCAGTGCTAGAGATGGCCTAGCGGGTAGCGTAGAGACCCAGTACTTC.

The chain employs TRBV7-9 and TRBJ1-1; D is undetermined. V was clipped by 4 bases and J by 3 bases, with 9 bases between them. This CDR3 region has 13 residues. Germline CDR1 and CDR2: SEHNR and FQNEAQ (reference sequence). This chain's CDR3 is CASSSMMDTEAFF. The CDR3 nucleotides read TGTGCCAGCAGCTCCATGATGGACACTGAAGCTTTCTTT.

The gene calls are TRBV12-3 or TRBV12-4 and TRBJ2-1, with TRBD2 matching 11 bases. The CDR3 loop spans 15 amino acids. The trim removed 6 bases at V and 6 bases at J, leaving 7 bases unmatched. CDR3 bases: TGTGCCAGCAGCTCCGGGACTAGCGGCGGCAATGAGCAGTTCTTC. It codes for CASSSGTSGGNEQFF.

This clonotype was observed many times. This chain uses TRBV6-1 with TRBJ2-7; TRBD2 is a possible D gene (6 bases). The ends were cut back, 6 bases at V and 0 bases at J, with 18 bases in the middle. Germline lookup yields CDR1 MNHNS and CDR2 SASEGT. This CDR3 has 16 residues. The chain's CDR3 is CASRAGPPRFSYEQYF. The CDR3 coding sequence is TGTGCCAGCAGGGCGGGACCCCCTCGCTTCTCCTACGAGCAGTACTTC.

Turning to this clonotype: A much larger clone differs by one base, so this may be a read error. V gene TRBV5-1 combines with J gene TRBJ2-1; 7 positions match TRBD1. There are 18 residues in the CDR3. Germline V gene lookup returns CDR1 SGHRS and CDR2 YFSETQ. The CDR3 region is CAGSARQFRTGYVNEQFF. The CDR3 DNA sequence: TGCGCCGGCAGCGCTCGTCAATTCAGGACAGGTTACGTCAATGAGCAGTTCTTC.

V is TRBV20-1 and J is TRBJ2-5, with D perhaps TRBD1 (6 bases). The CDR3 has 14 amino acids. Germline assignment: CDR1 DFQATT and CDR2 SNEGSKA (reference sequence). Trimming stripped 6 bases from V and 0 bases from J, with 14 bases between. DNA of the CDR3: TGCAGTGCCGCGCAGGGGACCAACCAAGAGACCCAGTACTTC. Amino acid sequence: CSAAQGTNQETQYF.

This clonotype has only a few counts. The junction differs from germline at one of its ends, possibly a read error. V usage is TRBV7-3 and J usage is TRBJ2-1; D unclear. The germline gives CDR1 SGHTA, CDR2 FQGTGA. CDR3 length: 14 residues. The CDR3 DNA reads TGTGCCAGCTCCCCTGGACGGGCTTACAGTGAGCAGTTCTTC. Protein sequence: CASSPGRAYSEQFF.

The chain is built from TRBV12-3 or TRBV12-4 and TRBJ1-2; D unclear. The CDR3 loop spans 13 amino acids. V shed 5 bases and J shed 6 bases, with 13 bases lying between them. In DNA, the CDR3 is TGTGCCAGCAGTCCCACGGTTAATAATGGCTACACCTTC. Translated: CASSPTVNNGYTF.

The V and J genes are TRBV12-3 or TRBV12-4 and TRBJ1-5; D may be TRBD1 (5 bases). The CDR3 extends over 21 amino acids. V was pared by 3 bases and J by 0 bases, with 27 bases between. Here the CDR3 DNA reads TGTGCCAGCAGTTTCCTGTCTCGGGCAGGGCTGGGCGGGGATAGCAATCAGCCCCAGCATTTT. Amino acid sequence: CASSFLSRAGLGGDSNQPQHF.